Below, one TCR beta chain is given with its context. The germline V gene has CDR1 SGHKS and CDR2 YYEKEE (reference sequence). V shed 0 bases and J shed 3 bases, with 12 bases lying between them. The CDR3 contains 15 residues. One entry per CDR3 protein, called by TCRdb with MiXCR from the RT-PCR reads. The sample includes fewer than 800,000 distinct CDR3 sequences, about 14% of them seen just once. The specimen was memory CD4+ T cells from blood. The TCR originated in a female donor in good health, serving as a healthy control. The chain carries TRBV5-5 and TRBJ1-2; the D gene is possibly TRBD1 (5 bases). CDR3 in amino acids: CASSLGGDSYYGYTF. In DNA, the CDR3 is TGTGCCAGCAGCTTGGGGGGGGATTCGTACTATGGCTACACCTTC.